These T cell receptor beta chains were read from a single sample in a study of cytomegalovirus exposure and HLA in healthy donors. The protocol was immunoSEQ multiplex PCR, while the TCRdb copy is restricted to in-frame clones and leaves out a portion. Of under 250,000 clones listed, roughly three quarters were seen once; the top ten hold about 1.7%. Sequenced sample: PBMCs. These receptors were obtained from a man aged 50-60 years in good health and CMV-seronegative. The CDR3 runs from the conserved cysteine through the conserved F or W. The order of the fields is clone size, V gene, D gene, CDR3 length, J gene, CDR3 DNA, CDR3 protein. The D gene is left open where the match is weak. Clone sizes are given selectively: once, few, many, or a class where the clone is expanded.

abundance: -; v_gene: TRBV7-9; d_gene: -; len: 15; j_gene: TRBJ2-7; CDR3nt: TGTGCCAGCAGCTTGAGTACGACTAGGACCTACGAGCAGTACTTC; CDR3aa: CASSLSTTRTYEQYF
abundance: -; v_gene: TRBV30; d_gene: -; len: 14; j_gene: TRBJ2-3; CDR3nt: TGTGCCTGGTTAAGTTGGGGGCTCACAGATACGCAGTATTTT; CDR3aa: CAWLSWGLTDTQYF
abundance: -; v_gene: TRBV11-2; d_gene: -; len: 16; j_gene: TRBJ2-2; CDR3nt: TGTGCCAGCAGCTTAATGGGGGGAGTAAACACCGGGGAGCTGTTTTTT; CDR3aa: CASSLMGGVNTGELFF
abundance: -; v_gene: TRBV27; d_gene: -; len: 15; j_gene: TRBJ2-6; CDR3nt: TGTGCCAGCAGCCCGGACAGCTCTGGGGCCAACGTCCTGACTTTC; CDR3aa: CASSPDSSGANVLTF
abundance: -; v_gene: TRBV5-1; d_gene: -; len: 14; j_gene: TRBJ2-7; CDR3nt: TGCGCCAGCAGCCTGGCTAGCGATTTCTACGAGCAGTACTTC; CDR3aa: CASSLASDFYEQYF
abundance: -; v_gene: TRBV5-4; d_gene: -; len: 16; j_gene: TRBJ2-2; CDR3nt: TGTGCCAGCAGCTTGGCGAATTGGTTCGGGACCGGGGAGCTGTTTTTT; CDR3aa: CASSLANWFGTGELFF
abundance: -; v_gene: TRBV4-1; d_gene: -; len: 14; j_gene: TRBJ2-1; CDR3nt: TGCGCCAGCAGCCAAACAGGGACCTACAATGAGCAGTTCTTC; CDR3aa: CASSQTGTYNEQFF
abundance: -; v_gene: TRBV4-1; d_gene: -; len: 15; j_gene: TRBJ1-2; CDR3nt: TGCGCCAGCAGCCCCATAGGGCAGGGGAGGGGTGGCTACACCTTC; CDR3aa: CASSPIGQGRGGYTF
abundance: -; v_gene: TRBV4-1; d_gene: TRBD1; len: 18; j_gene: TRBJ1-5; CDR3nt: TGCGCCAGCAGCCAAGGGGAGAGGACAGGGGGCGGGGGTCAGCCCCAGCATTTT; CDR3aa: CASSQGERTGGGGQPQHF
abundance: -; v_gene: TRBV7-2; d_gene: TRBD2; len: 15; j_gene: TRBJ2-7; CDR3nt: TGTGCCAGCAGCTTAGAACTAGCGGGGGGGTACGAGCAGTACTTC; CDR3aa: CASSLELAGGYEQYF
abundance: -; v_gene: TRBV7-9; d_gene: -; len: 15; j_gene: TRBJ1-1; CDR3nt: TGTGCCAGCAGCCAATCGGGAGGGTTTGACCCTGAAGCTTTCTTT; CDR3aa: CASSQSGGFDPEAFF
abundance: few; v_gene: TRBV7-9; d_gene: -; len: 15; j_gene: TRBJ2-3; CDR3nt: TGTGCCAGCAGCTTAGTGTTCAGGAACACAGATACGCAGTATTTT; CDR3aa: CASSLVFRNTDTQYF
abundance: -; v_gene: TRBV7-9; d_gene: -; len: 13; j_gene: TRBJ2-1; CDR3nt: TGTGCCAGCAGCTTTAATAGCGGCAATGAGCAGTTCTTC; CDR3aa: CASSFNSGNEQFF
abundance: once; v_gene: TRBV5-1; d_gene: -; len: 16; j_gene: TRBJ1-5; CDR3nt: TGCGCCAGCAGCTTGGAGGGGCAGGGCGTCAATCAGCCCCAGCATTTT; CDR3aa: CASSLEGQGVNQPQHF
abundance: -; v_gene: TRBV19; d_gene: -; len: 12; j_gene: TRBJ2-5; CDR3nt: TGTGCCAGTAGACAGAGTGGAGAGACCCAGTACTTC; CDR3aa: CASRQSGETQYF
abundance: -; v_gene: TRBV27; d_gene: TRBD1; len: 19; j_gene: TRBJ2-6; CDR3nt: TGTGCCAGCAGTTTGGATCCCGACAGGGTGTACTCTGGGGCCAACGTCCTGACTTTC; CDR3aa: CASSLDPDRVYSGANVLTF
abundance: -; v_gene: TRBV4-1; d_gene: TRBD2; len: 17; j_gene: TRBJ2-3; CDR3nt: TGCGCCAGCAGCCAAGATAGGACTAGCGGCTTAACAGATACGCAGTATTTT; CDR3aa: CASSQDRTSGLTDTQYF
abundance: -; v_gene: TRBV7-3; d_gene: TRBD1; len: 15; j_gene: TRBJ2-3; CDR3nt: TGTGCCAGCAGCGGGGGGGACAGGGGCACAGATACGCAGTATTTT; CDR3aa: CASSGGDRGTDTQYF
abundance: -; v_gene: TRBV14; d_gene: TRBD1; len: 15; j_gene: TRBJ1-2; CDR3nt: TGTGCCAGCAGCCACACAATCTCGACAGGGGGTGGCTACACCTTC; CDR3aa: CASSHTISTGGGYTF
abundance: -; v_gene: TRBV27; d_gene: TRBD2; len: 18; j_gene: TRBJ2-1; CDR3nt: TGTGCCAGCAGTTTCGCAAAACCGGGACTAGCGGGAGACGGGGAGCAGTTCTTC; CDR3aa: CASSFAKPGLAGDGEQFF
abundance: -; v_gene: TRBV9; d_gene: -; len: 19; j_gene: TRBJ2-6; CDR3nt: TGTGCCAGCAGCGACCCCAGGGAACTTTCCGCCTCTGGGGCCAACGTCCTGACTTTC; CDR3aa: CASSDPRELSASGANVLTF